This TCR beta chain stems from a study of shared clonotypes between healthy human individuals. The wider study: Each donor's CD8 memory used one plate, CD8 naive two, each CD4 subset three.

CDR1 and CDR2 from the germline V gene are SGHNT and YYREEE (reference sequence). The CDR3 covers 14 residues. Trimming pared 4 bases from V and 4 bases from J, leaving 15 bases between. Only in-frame clones appear in the TCRdb table, and some are missing; sequencing was by immunoSEQ multiplex PCR. The sample carries 2 million to 3 million clones, under 95% recorded once. The chain has TRBV5-4 and TRBJ2-7; a weak D match, TRBD2 (6 bases). Source material: naive CD4+ T cells from PBMCs. Subset in this sample: CD45RA+ positively selected. The TCR was taken from a man aged 18 to 29 in good health. Some clones in this sample may be carry-over from other donors' samples. CDR3 residues: CASSHPRDGYEQYF. The CDR3, as DNA: TGTGCCAGCAGCCACCCGCGGGACGGATACGAGCAGTACTTC.